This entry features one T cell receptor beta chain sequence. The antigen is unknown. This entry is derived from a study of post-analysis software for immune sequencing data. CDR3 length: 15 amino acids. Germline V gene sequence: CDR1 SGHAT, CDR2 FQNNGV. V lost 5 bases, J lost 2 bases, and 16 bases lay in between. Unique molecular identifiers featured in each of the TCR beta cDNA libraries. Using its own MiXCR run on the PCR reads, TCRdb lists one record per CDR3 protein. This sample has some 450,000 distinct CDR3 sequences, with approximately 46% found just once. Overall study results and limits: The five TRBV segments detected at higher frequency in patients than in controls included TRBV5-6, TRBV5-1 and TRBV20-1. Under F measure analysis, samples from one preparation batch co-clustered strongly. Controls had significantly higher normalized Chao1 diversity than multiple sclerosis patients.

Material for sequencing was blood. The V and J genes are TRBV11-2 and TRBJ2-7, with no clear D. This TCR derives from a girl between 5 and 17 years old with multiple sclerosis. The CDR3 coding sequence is TGTGCCAGCAGCACCGCAGGCGCGGCCACCTACGAGCAGTACTTC. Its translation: CASSTAGAATYEQYF.